One T cell receptor (beta chain) is described in this entry. There is no known antigen for this receptor. Base qualities are not recorded, but no much larger clone differs from it by a single base. The data stem from a study of shared clonotypes between healthy human individuals (TCRdb year 2020). Broadly, across the study: The cohort comprised a couple of women and a few men aged 18 to 49 years. For each donor, CD4 naive and CD4 memory were each given three plates, CD8 naive was given two plates, and CD8 memory was given one plate. To estimate repertoire size and how much clonotype sharing occurs between individuals, the study deeply sequenced the blood TCR repertoires of roughly 5 healthy adults. Libraries were prepared and TCR repertoires were sequenced by different laboratories using diverse techniques, in order to increase sequencing depth and limit assay-specific biases. Between about 0.94 and 10 billion PBMCs per donor were obtained by leukapheresis.

Between the V and J ends, shortened by 5 bases and 3 bases respectively, the junction contains 10 bases. Via the germline V gene, CDR1 is ENHRY and CDR2 SYGVKD. Taken from cysteine to phenylalanine, the CDR3 has 14 residues. Only the CDR3 portion is preserved as DNA: 42 bases, with reading frame beginning at the first base. Using the deep immunoSEQ assay, multiplex PCR amplified TCR CDR3 regions from genomic DNA. Extracted genomic DNA from each cell subset was spread evenly across all wells of several immunoSEQ 96-well plates, with each plate serving as a replicate. Each replicate PCR for sorted subsets received around 200 ng genomic DNA, equal to roughly 30,000 T cell genomes. Purified libraries were measured with a Qubit 3.0 fluorometer, size-checked on a Bioanalyzer 2100, and measured again with the KAPA Library Quantification kit. Each immunoSEQ 96-well plate was sequenced on its own single-read 150-cycle Illumina NextSeq 550 flow cell. As for the original processing: The immunoSEQ output contained only junctional sequences without quality scores, so filtering could not match that applied to full-length reads. Sequences were annotated with PyIR, a Python wrapper for IgBLAST v1.9, using IMGT germline references to assign V/J genes and CDR3. Reads were removed for weak V/J assignments (E-value above 1e-6), missing CDR3, stop codons, out-of-frame junctions, or ambiguous translated residues. A V3J clonotype was defined by an identical inferred V gene, J gene, and CDR3 amino acid sequence. Percentage overlap between repertoires was computed as shared unique clonotypes divided by the size of the smaller repertoire. Three approaches were used to assess repertoire richness: RTK rarefaction, the Chao1 estimator, and Recon v2.1 estimates of unobserved clonotypes. Generation probabilities were computed with OLGA for all TCRbeta clonotypes obtained by the gDNA method from several donors. TCRdb limited this immuneACCESS table to in-frame rearrangements with V and J called. A share of clones is missing; checked studies link under half to unresolved V genes, and the rest is unexplained. Clone size and V and J calls were adopted from that table, with D and trimming inferred from the DNA. The sample yields approximately 2.5 million clones; roughly 93% were counted once. The ten largest clones capture around 0.4% of the sample.

The paper's findings and limits, for the study overall: Rarefaction of sorted-subset datasets indicated incomplete sequencing despite the large sequencing depth. Pairwise subsampling led to the expectation that sequencing depth would affect the degree of clonotype sharing among donors. Compared with non-shared clonotypes, clonotypes shared by all four sorted-subset donors had higher generation probabilities. The small number of donors limited the genetic and exposure-history diversity represented. Larger estimated clonotype richness was generally found for naive subsets than for memory subsets. Only blood was sampled, and tissue TCR repertoires likely differ from those in blood. Across four donors, roughly 5.1% of naive CD4, over 3% of naive CD8, 2.3% of memory CD4, and 0.4% of memory CD8 clonotypes were shared.

The donors were healthy, HIV-negative adults who had no recently reported acute infections or vaccinations. Every donor was a Caucasian adult living in Nashville, Tennessee, USA. Magnetic negative selection was used to enrich CD4+ T cells, after which naive cells were positively selected on CD45RA and the negative fraction became the memory subset. Blood was obtained by leukapheresis, after which PBMCs were separated by Ficoll-Histopaque density gradient centrifugation and cryopreserved in liquid nitrogen vapor phase. Purity and quantity of every magnetically sorted T cell population were checked by analytical flow cytometry. Genomic DNA was isolated from every sorted fraction and measured by UV absorbance on a Nanodrop 2000c.

Sequenced: naive CD4+ T cells from PBMCs. The cell subset or site label, read with the paper, signifies: CD45RA+ positively selected. The TCR comes from a man between 18 and 29 years old in good health. Some clones in this sample may be carry-over from other donors' samples. Recombination linked TRBV10-3 to TRBJ2-2; D gene: possibly TRBD1, on 5 matching bases. CDR3 loop: CAISKTADTGELFF. The DNA is TGTGCCATCAGTAAGACAGCAGACACCGGGGAGCTGTTTTTT.